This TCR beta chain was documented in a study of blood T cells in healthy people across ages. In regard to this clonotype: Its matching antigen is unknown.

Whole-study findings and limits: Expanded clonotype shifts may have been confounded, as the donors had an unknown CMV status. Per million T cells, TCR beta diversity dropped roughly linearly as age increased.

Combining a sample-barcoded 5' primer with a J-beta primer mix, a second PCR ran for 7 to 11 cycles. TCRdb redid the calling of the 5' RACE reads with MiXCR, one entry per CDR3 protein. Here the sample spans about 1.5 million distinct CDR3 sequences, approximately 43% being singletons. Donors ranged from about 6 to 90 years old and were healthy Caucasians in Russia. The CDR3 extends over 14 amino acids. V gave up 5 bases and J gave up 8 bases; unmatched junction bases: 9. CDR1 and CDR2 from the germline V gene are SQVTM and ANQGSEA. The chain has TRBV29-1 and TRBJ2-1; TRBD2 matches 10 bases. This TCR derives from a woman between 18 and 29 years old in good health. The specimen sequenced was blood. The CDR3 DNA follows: TGCAGCGTTCCTTTGCTAGCGGGAGCGCATGAGCAGTTCTTC. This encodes CSVPLLAGAHEQFF.